This entry lists 3 T cell receptor beta chains sequenced from one sample in a study of blood T cells in healthy people across ages. Using a J-beta primer mix together with a sample-barcoded 5' primer, a second PCR was run for about 6 to 12 cycles. From the 5' RACE reads, TCRdb called clonotypes with MiXCR, one entry per CDR3 protein. The sample carries around 1.7 million distinct CDR3 sequences, roughly 27% recorded once. Sequenced sample: blood. Receptor source: a woman in her twenties or thirties in good health.

The chain recombines TRBV2 with TRBJ2-6; D perhaps matches TRBD2 (6 bases). Germline V lookup: CDR1 SNHLY, CDR2 FYNNEI. V lost 8 bases and J lost 0, with 14 bases in between. This CDR3 contains 16 residues. This CDR3 reads CASREQESSGANVLTF. The CDR3 DNA reads TGTGCCAGCCGGGAGCAGGAGAGCTCTGGGGCCAACGTCCTGACTTTC.

The gene calls are TRBV29-1 and TRBJ2-2; no definite D call. The germline gives CDR1 SQVTM, CDR2 ANQGSEA. The CDR3 has 13 residues. Deletions cut 7 bases from V and 4 bases from J, with 13 bases between. CDR3 loop: CSASGPSTGELFF. The CDR3 DNA is TGCAGCGCTTCGGGCCCCTCCACCGGGGAGCTGTTTTTT.

The J gene is TRBJ2-1, the V gene TRBV28; D possibly matches TRBD1 or TRBD2 (5 bases each). With 7 bases removed from V and 9 bases from J, the gap between germline ends came to 22 bases. The CDR3 length is 15 residues. Germline V CDR1 and CDR2: MDHEN, SYDVKM. CDR3 in amino acids: CASTFGDPATFEQFF. The CDR3 coding sequence is TGTGCCAGCACCTTTGGGGACCCGGCTACCTTTGAGCAGTTCTTC.